The T cell receptor (beta chain) described here comes from a study of Ad26.COV2.S vaccination and SARS-CoV-2 variants. General study results and limits: People who got the vaccine or the placebo had similar non-spike TCR breadth. From the TCR breadth and depth analyses, total T cell responses may have been underestimated.

Treatment of the sample: around 19 received Ad26.COV2.S at low or high dose, single or two shots; about five received placebo; per-sample allocation not given. Material that was analyzed had been drawn on day 63 after the first vaccine or placebo injection. Details on this clone: The target antigen is unknown.

Clones were read by immunoSEQ multiplex PCR, and TCRdb kept only the in-frame ones, dropping some. The profile shows hundreds of thousands of clones, roughly 90% of them singletons. This CDR3 contains 12 residues. V lost 6 bases to trimming and J lost 6 bases; unmatched junction nucleotides: 5. CDR1 is MNHEY and CDR2 is SVGAGI in the germline V gene. This chain joins TRBV6-5 and TRBJ2-7, with 7 nucleotides matching TRBD1. The sample consisted of peripheral blood, taken in a trial of Ad26.COV2.S vaccine versus placebo. The sequence derives from a person aged 18-65 years who received the Ad26.COV2.S COVID-19 vaccine or a placebo. CDR3 bases: TGTGCCAGCAGGACAGGGTCCAGCGAGCAGTACTTC. This gives the protein CASRTGSSEQYF.